This TCR beta chain was observed in a study of cytomegalovirus exposure and HLA in healthy donors. This clone occurred once. A multiplex PCR was run with 60 Vbeta primers and 13 Jbeta primers. Assay used: immunoSEQ multiplex PCR; TCRdb lists only in-frame clones, some missing. The table includes approximately 85,000 clones, approximately 60% detected once. The sequencing input was PBMCs. The source of this sequence is a woman in her 30s in good health and CMV-seropositive.

The CDR3 DNA reads as TGTGCCATCAGTAGTCTTGATACCGGGGACGAGCAGTACTTC. It is translated as CAISSLDTGDEQYF. The V call is TRBV10-3, the J call TRBJ2-7, with D possibly being TRBD2 (5 bases). This CDR3 spans 14 amino acids. V shed 5 bases and J shed 5 bases, with 16 bases lying between them. Germline CDR1 is ENHRY and CDR2 is SYGVKD.